The clone carrying this T cell receptor beta chain turned up a few times. What it binds is not known. The data originate from a study of Graves' ophthalmopathy and Graves' hyperthyroidism. Looking at the study overall: Hyperthyroidism was classified as stable if no ophthalmopathy occurred within 18 months of follow-up. Findings and caveats of the study: Using a 13-signature model, the authors split ophthalmopathy from stable hyperthyroidism, with around 89% sensitivity and approximately 78% specificity.

Per germline, CDR1 SGHTA and CDR2 FQGTGA. The CDR3 consists of 12 residues. Using RNA transcripts, the TCR beta CDR3 regions were amplified. The authors performed first-round RT-PCR with HTBI primers and then a second-round multiplex PCR. Each CDR3 protein gets one entry after TCRdb re-called the multiplex PCR reads with MiXCR. The data show around 1,200,000 distinct CDR3 sequences, 36% seen once. The receptor's source is an adult man with Graves' hyperthyroidism. This chain links TRBV7-3 with TRBJ2-7; D perhaps matches TRBD1 (5 bases). The DNA end is more similar to TRBJ2-1, so the J call may be wrong. Sample: peripheral blood or thyroid tissue (not recorded which). Written as DNA, the CDR3 is TGTGCCAGCAGCTTACAGGGAAATGAGCAGTTCTTC. Translation: CASSLQGNEQFF.